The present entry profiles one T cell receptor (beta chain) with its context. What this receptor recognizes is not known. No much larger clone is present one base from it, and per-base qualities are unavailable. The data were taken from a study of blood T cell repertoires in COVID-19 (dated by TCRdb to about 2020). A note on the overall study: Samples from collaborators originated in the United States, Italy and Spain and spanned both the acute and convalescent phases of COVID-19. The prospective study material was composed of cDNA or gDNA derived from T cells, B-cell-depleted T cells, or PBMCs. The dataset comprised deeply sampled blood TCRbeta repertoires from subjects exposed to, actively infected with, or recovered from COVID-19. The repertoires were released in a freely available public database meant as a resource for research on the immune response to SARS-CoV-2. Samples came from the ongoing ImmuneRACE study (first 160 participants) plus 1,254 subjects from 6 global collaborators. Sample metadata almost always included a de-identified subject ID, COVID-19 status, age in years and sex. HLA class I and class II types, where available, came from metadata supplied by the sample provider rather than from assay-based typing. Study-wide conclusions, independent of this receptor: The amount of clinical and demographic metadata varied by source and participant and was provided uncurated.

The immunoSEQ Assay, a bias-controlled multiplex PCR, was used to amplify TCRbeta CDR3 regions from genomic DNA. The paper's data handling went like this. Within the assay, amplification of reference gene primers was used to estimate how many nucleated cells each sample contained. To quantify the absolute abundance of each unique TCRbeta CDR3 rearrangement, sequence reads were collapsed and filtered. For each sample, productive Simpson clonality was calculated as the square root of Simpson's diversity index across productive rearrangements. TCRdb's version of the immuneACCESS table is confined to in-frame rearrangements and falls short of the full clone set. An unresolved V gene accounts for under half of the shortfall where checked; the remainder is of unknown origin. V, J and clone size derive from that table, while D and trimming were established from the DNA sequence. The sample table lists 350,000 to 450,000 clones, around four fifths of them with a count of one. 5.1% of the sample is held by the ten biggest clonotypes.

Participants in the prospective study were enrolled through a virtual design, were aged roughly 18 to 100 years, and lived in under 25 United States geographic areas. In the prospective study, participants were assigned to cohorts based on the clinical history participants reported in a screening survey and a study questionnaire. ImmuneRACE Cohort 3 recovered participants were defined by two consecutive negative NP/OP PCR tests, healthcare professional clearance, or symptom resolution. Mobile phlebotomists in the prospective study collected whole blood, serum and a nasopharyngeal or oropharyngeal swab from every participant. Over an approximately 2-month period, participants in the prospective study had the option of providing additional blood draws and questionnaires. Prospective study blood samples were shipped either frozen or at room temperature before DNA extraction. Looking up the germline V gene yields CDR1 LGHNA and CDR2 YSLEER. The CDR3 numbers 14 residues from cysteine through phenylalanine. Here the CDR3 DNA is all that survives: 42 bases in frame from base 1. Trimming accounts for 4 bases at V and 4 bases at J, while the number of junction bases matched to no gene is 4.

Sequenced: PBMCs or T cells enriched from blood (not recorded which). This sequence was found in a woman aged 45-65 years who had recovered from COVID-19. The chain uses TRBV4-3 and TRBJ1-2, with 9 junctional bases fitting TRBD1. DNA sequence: TGCGCCAGCAGCCCGGGGACAGGGACCTATGGCTACACCTTC. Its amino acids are CASSPGTGTYGYTF.